What follows are 14 T cell receptor beta chains derived from one specimen sequenced in a study of OX40 agonist ivuxolimab in advanced cancers. The data were produced by immunoSEQ multiplex PCR, yet TCRdb's version contains in-frame clones alone and is incomplete. This table has roughly 120,000 clones, roughly nine tenths appearing once. This sample comprised CD4+ or CD8+ T cells sorted from blood, obtained in a trial of the OX40 agonist ivuxolimab. These receptors were collected from an adult with an advanced solid tumor such as melanoma, head and neck, liver or kidney cancer.

In its sample, this clone was seen a few times. The chain joins TRBV19 to TRBJ2-7, with D uncertain. The CDR3 is 13 residues long. Trimming stripped 0 bases from V and 3 bases from J, with 6 bases between. CDR1 is LNHDA, CDR2 SQIVND, per germline (reference sequence). CDR3 protein: CASSIDAGYEQYF. The CDR3 bases are TGTGCCAGTAGTATAGACGCAGGCTACGAGCAGTACTTC.

The chain is built from TRBV30 and TRBJ2-3, with TRBD2 identical over 9 bases. The CDR3 is 17 residues long. The J segment lost 5 bases and the V segment lost 1 base, leaving 13 bases of the junction unmatched. Germline CDR1 GTSNPN, CDR2 SVGIG (reference sequence). The CDR3 reads CAWSAPRERGARDTQYF. DNA for the CDR3: TGTGCCTGGAGTGCCCCCCGTGAGCGGGGGGCCAGAGATACGCAGTATTTT.

This sequence joins TRBV7-2 and TRBJ2-5; D is undetermined. The CDR3 extends over 15 amino acids. Germline CDR1 SGHTA, CDR2 FQGNSA. Deletions cut 5 bases from V and 7 bases from J, with 20 bases between. As DNA, the CDR3 is TGTGCCAGCAGCCCCCCCAGGCCCCATCCGGGGACCCAGTACTTC. Protein sequence: CASSPPRPHPGTQYF.

This clone was seen once. V is TRBV5-1 and J is TRBJ1-2; 8 bases fit TRBD1. The V gene's germline CDR1 is SGHRS and CDR2 YFSETQ. With V trimmed by 4 bases and J by 3 bases, 5 bases remained unmatched. The CDR3 loop spans 14 amino acids. The CDR3, as DNA: TGCGCCAGCAGCAACACGGGACAGGACTATGGCTACACCTTC. Translation: CASSNTGQDYGYTF.

V and J are TRBV6-5 and TRBJ1-2; 7 nucleotides match TRBD1. This CDR3 contains 15 residues. CDR1 is MNHEY and CDR2 is SVGAGI in the germline V gene. V gave up 4 bases and J gave up 2 bases; unmatched junction bases: 7. The CDR3 bases are TGTGCCAGCAGTTCCCCGGGACAGATAAACTATGGCTACACCTTC. It translates to CASSSPGQINYGYTF.

The chain links TRBV9 to TRBJ2-3; D call uncertain. CDR1 is SGDLS and CDR2 is YYNGEE in the germline V gene. The CDR3 has 14 residues. V lost 0 bases and J 2 bases, leaving 7 bases between the germline ends. CDR3 in DNA: TGTGCCAGCAGCGTAGGGGCACCCACAGATACGCAGTATTTT. Protein: CASSVGAPTDTQYF.

The chain couples TRBV4-2 to TRBJ2-5; D possibly matches TRBD1 or TRBD2 (5 bases each). Germline V lookup: CDR1 LGHNA, CDR2 YNFKEQ. Trimming removed 0 bases at V and 2 bases at J, with 10 bases between. The CDR3 extends over 15 amino acids. The CDR3 DNA is TGTGCCAGCAGCCAAGATCGAGGGGATCAAGAGACCCAGTACTTC. Translated, it gives CASSQDRGDQETQYF.

The gene calls are TRBV28 and TRBJ1-6, with D unresolved. Germline lookup yields CDR1 MDHEN and CDR2 SYDVKM. V was pared by 4 bases and J by 7 bases, with 8 bases between. This CDR3 is 13 amino acids long. CDR3 in amino acids: CASSSDGNSPLHF. The CDR3 bases are TGTGCCAGCAGTTCGGACGGGAATTCACCCCTCCACTTT.

The chain carries TRBV7-6 and TRBJ2-7; TRBD1 aligns across 7 bases. V lost 5 bases to trimming and J lost 4 bases; unmatched junction nucleotides: 11. The germline V gene has CDR1 SGHVS and CDR2 FNYEAQ. The CDR3 totals 15 residues. This CDR3 is CASSIRQGVSYEQYF. The CDR3 DNA sequence: TGTGCCAGCAGCATCCGACAGGGCGTTTCATACGAGCAGTACTTC.

The gene calls are TRBV18 and TRBJ2-7; D is tentatively TRBD1 or TRBD2 (5 bases each). The CDR3 contains 14 residues. Germline CDR1 reads KGHSH; CDR2 reads LQKENI. V lost 8 bases to trimming and J lost 1 base, with 15 bases between them. CDR3 sequence reads: CASAEGTVSYEQYF. The CDR3 bases are TGTGCCAGCGCCGAGGGGACGGTGTCCTACGAGCAGTACTTC.

The chain uses TRBV18 and TRBJ2-7; D unclear. Looked up from germline, CDR1 is KGHSH and CDR2 is LQKENI. Trimming stripped 3 bases from V and 7 bases from J, with 10 bases between. The CDR3 loop spans 12 amino acids. CDR3 protein: CASSPMQREQYF. DNA for the CDR3: TGTGCCAGCTCACCTATGCAGAGGGAGCAGTACTTC.

V is TRBV4-3 and J is TRBJ2-2; tentative D call: TRBD1 (6 bases). Between the trimmed V and J ends, which lost 0 bases and 5 bases, there was a span of 7 bases. CDR3 size: 14 residues. Germline V lookup: CDR1 LGHNA, CDR2 YSLEER. CDR3 nucleotide sequence: TGCGCCAGCAGCCAAGATGACAGGACCGGGGAGCTGTTTTTT. Amino acids: CASSQDDRTGELFF.

J is TRBJ1-1 and V is TRBV5-1; D unresolved. V lost 3 bases to trimming and J lost 0 bases, with 6 bases between them. CDR1 is SGHRS and CDR2 is YFSETQ in the germline V gene. The CDR3 loop spans 13 amino acids. The chain's CDR3 is CASSSNLNTEAFF. The CDR3 region has the DNA TGCGCCAGCAGCTCCAACCTGAACACTGAAGCTTTCTTT.

This chain connects TRBV4-3 to TRBJ1-2; TRBD1 might be the D (5 bases). Trimming stripped 0 bases from V and 7 bases from J, with 6 bases between. The CDR3 is 12 residues long. Per germline, CDR1 LGHNA and CDR2 YSLEER. CDR3 amino acids: CASSQERGGYTF. For the CDR3, the DNA is TGCGCCAGCAGCCAAGAGAGGGGTGGCTACACCTTC.